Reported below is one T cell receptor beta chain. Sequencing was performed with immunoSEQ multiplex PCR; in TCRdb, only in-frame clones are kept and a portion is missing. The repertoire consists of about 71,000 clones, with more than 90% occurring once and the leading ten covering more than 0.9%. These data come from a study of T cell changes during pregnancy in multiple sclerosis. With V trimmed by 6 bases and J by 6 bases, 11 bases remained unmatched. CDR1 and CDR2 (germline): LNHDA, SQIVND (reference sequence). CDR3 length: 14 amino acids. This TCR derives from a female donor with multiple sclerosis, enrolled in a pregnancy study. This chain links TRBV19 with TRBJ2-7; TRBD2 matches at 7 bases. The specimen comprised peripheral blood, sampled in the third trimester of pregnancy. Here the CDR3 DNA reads TGTGCCAGTAGCCCCGAGGGAGGGATGGGCGAGCAGTACTTC. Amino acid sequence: CASSPEGGMGEQYF.